This T cell receptor (beta chain) derives from a study of T cell responses to AZD1222 COVID-19 vaccine. The CDR3 is 14 residues long. The germline CDR1 and CDR2 sequences are LNHDA and SQIVND (reference sequence). Trimming shortened V by 10 bases and J by 4 bases, and 16 bases separated the two germline ends. As regards this clone: No antigen is known for it.

TCRdb keeps only in-frame clones here, not all; method: immunoSEQ multiplex PCR. The sample lists about 160,000 clones; 88% were seen once. Whole-study findings and limits: Epitopes outside B.1.351 and B.1.1.7 mutated regions reportedly drew nearly half of spike TCRs.

V gene TRBV19 combines with J gene TRBJ1-4; D not resolved. The sample was peripheral blood, taken 28 days after the second AZD1222 dose. This receptor was taken from an adult who received the AZD1222 COVID-19 vaccine. CDR3 in DNA: TGTGCCACAGGACCGTTTCTGGATAATGAAAAACTGTTTTTT. The encoded protein is CATGPFLDNEKLFF.